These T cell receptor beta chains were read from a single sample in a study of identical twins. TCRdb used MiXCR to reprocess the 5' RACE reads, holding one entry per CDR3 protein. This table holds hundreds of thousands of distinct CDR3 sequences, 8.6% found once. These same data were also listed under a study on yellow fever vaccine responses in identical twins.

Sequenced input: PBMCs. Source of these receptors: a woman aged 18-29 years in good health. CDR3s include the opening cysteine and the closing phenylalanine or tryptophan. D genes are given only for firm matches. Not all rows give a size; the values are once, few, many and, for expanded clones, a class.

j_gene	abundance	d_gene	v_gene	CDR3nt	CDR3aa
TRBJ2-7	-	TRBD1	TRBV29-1	TGCAGCGTCTCCCCGGGACAGGGGGCCTACGAGCAGTACTTC	CSVSPGQGAYEQYF
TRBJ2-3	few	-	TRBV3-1	TGTGCCAGCAGCCAAGCTACATCCCGGCCGGCGCAGTATTTT	CASSQATSRPAQYF
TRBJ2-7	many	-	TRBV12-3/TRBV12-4	TGTGCCAGCAGTTTACAGGGAAGCGAGCAGTACTTC	CASSLQGSEQYF
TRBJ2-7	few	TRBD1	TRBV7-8	TGTGCCAGCAGCTCGACAGGGTTTTTTTCCTACGAGCAGTACTTC	CASSSTGFFSYEQYF
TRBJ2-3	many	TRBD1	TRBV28	TGTGCCAGCAGTTCGGGACAGGTCTCAGATACGCAGTATTTT	CASSSGQVSDTQYF
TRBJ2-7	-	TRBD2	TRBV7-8	TGTGCCAGCAGCTTAGCGGGGACTATCTACGAGCAGTACTTC	CASSLAGTIYEQYF
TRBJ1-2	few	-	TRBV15	TGTGCCACCAGCAGAGAAGGGGGGAATGGCTACACCTTC	CATSREGGNGYTF
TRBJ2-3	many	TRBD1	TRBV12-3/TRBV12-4	TGTGCCAGCAGTCCTCCGGGACAGGGTAGAGATACGCAGTATTTT	CASSPPGQGRDTQYF
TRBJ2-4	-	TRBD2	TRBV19	TGTGCCAGTAGTCCGGGACTAGCGGGAGCCTCGGCCAAAAACATTCAGTACTTC	CASSPGLAGASAKNIQYF
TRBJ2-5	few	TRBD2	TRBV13	TGTGCCAGCAGCAGGACTAGCGGGGTGGCCGTCCAAGAGACCCAGTACTTC	CASSRTSGVAVQETQYF
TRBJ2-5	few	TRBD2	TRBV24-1	TGTGCCACCAGTTGTCTAATAGCGGGAGAGGTGGAGACCCAGTACTTC	CATSCLIAGEVETQYF
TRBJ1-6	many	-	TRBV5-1	TGCGCCAGCAGCAAGGACAATTCACCCCTCCACTTT	CASSKDNSPLHF
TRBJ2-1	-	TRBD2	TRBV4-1	TGCGCCAGCAGCCGCCTAGCGGGAGGATCCAATGAGCAGTTCTTC	CASSRLAGGSNEQFF
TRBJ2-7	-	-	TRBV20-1	TGCAGTGCTAGAGATCTTCGGGGGATCCGGCCGGAACCCTACGAGCAGTACTTC	CSARDLRGIRPEPYEQYF
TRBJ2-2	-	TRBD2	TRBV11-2	TGTGCCAGCAGCCAAGGACTAGTGAACACCGGGGAGCTGTTTTTT	CASSQGLVNTGELFF
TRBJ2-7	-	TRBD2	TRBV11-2	TGTGTCAGCAGCGGAACTAGCGGGAGTGACGAGCAGTACTTC	CVSSGTSGSDEQYF
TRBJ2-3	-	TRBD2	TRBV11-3	TGTGCCAGCAGCTTCCTAGCGGGGGGGTATTTGAAAGCAGATACGCAGTATTTT	CASSFLAGGYLKADTQYF
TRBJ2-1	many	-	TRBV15	TGTGCCACCATGGCCGGGACTGGGATCTACAATGAGCAGTTCTTC	CATMAGTGIYNEQFF
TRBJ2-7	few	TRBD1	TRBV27	TGTGCCAGCAGCTTGGGGGGGACAGGGAAGCAGTACTTC	CASSLGGTGKQYF
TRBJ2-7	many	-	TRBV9	TGTGCCAGCAGCGGCCGGGCCCAAGAAACTCGGCACTTC	CASSGRAQETRHF
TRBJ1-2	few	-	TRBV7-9	TGTGCCAGCAGCTTAGGCTCGACAGCCTCGGGGTATGGCTACACCTTC	CASSLGSTASGYGYTF
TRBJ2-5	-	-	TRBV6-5	TGTGCCAGCAGTTACCCCCCGATTATGACGGAGACCCAGTACTTC	CASSYPPIMTETQYF
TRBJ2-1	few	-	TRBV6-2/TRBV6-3	TGTGCCAGCAGTTACCAAAAAATTAGCTCCTACAATGAGCAGTTCTTC	CASSYQKISSYNEQFF
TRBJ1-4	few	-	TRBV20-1	TGCAGTGCTGTTCAAATTTCCCGTGAAAAACTGTTTTTT	CSAVQISREKLFF
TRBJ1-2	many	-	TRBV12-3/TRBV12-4	TGTGCCAGCAGCCCAGACAGGAATAGCGGCTACACCTTC	CASSPDRNSGYTF
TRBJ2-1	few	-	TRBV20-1	TGCAGTGCTAGAGATCGAAACTCGACCTACCAGTTCTTC	CSARDRNSTYQFF
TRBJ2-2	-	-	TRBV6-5	TGTGCCAGTACGAACCCAACCGGGGAGCTGTTTTTT	CASTNPTGELFF
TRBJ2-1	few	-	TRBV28	TGTGCCAGCAGTCACCGGGATAGCTGGTACAATGAGCAGTTCTTC	CASSHRDSWYNEQFF
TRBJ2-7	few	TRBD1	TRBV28	TGTGCCAGCCGGACAGGGGGCAAAGAGCAGTACTTC	CASRTGGKEQYF
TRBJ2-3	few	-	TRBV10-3	TGTGCCACCAGAACTAGCACAGATACGCAGTATTTT	CATRTSTDTQYF
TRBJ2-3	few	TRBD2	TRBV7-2	TGTGCCAGCAGCTCCTCCGGGACTAGCGGGAGGACGCAGTATTTT	CASSSSGTSGRTQYF
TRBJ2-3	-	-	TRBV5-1	TGCGCCAGCAGCTCGGGACACCGCTTCACAGATACGCAGTATTTT	CASSSGHRFTDTQYF
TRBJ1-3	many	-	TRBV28	TGTGCCAGCAGTCCCTTAAGGGGGGCTGGAAACACCATATATTTT	CASSPLRGAGNTIYF
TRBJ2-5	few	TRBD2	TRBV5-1	TGCGCCAGCAGCTCAGCCCTTAGCGGGGGGCACCAAGAGACCCAGTACTTC	CASSSALSGGHQETQYF
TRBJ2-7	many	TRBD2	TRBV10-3	TGTGCCATCAGAGGGACTAGCGATTCCTACGAGCAGTACTTC	CAIRGTSDSYEQYF
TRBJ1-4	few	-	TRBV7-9	TGTGCCAGCAGCGGCCGAGGAGGCCTTGAAAAACTGTTTTTT	CASSGRGGLEKLFF
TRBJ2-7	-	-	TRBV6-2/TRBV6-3	TGTGCCAGCAGTTATATGTTGGTCAACTCCTACGAGCAGTACTTC	CASSYMLVNSYEQYF
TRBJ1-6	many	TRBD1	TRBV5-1	TGCGCCAGCAGCTTGGGTGACAGGGGAAATTCACCCCTCCACTTT	CASSLGDRGNSPLHF
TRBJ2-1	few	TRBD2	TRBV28	TGTGCCAGCAGTTTTGACGGGACTAGCTCCTACAATGAGCAGTTCTTC	CASSFDGTSSYNEQFF
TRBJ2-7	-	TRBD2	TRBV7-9	TGTGCCAGCAGCTCTCCGGGACTAGCGGGATTCGAGCAGTACTTC	CASSSPGLAGFEQYF
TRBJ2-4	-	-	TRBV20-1	TGCAGTGCCACCACACCCGGGACCGTGGATTTAAACATTCAGTACTTC	CSATTPGTVDLNIQYF
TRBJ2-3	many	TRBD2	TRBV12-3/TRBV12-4	TGTGCCAGCAGTTTAGCGGGGAGGCGGGAGCCCACAGATACGCAGTATTTT	CASSLAGRREPTDTQYF
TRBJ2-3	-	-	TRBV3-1	TGTGCCAGCAGCCAAGATTACAGTGATACGCAGTATTTT	CASSQDYSDTQYF
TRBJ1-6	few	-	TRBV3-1	TGTGCCAGCAGCCAGATGACACATAATTCACCCCTCCACTTT	CASSQMTHNSPLHF
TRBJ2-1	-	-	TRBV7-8	TGTGCCAGCAGCTTTGGAGGGGCTGATGAGCAGTTCTTC	CASSFGGADEQFF
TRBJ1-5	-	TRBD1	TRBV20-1	TGCAGTGCTAGGGGGGGACAGGGGGGACGTTACAATCAGCCCCAGCATTTT	CSARGGQGGRYNQPQHF
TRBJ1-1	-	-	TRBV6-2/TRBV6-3	TGTGCCAGCAGTGATCCCCGACCCGATATGAACACTGAAGCTTTCTTT	CASSDPRPDMNTEAFF
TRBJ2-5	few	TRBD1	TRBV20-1	TGCAGTGCTAGTACGGACAGGGGCTTGGAGACCCAGTACTTC	CSASTDRGLETQYF
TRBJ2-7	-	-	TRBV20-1	TGCAGTGCTAGAGAATTAGGGGCCTACGAGCAGTACTTC	CSARELGAYEQYF
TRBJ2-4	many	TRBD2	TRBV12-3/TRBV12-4	TGTGCCAGCAGCACTGGACTAGTTAACATTCAGTACTTC	CASSTGLVNIQYF